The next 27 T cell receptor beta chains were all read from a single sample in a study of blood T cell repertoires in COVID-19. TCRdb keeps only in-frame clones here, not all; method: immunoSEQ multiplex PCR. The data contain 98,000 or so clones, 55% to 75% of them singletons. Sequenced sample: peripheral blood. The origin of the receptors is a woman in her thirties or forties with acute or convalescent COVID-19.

This CDR3 is CASSLGQGIEAFF. CDR3 nucleotide sequence: TGTGCCAGCAGTTTGGGGCAGGGCATTGAAGCTTTCTTT. The V call is TRBV28, the J call TRBJ1-1; D perhaps matches TRBD1 (5 bases). CDR1 and CDR2 from the germline V gene are MDHEN and SYDVKM. The V end was cut by 3 bases, the J end by 7 bases, with 12 bases between. The CDR3 is made up of 13 amino acids.

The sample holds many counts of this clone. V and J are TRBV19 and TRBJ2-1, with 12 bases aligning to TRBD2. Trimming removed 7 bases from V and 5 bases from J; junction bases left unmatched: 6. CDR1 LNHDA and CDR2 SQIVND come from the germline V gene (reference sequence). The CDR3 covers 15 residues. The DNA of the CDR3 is TGTGCCAGTACTACACTAGCGGGGGGTCACAATGAGCAGTTCTTC. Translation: CASTTLAGGHNEQFF.

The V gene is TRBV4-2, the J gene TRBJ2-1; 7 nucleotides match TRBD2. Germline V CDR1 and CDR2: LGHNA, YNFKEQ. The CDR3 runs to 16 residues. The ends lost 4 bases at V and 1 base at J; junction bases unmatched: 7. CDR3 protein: CASSLTRGVSYNEQFF. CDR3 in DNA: TGTGCCAGCAGCCTAACCCGGGGGGTGTCCTACAATGAGCAGTTCTTC.

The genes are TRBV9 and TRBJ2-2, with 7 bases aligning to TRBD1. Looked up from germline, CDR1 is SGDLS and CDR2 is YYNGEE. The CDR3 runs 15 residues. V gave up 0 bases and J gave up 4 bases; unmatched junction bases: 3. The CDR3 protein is CASSVGQGVTGELFF. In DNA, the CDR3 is TGTGCCAGCAGCGTAGGACAGGGCGTCACCGGGGAGCTGTTTTTT.

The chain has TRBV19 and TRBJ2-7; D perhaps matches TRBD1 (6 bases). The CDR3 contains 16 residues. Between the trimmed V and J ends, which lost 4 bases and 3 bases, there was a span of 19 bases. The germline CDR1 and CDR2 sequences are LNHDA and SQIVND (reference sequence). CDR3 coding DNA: TGTGCCAGTAGTACCGAACAGGGCCTACCCAACTACGAGCAGTACTTC. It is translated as CASSTEQGLPNYEQYF.

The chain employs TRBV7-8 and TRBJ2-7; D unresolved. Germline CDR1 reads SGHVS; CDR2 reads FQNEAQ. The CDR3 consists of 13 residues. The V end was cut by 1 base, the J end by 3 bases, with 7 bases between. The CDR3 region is CASSLVRSYEQYF. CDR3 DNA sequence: TGTGCCAGCAGCTTAGTCCGGAGCTACGAGCAGTACTTC.

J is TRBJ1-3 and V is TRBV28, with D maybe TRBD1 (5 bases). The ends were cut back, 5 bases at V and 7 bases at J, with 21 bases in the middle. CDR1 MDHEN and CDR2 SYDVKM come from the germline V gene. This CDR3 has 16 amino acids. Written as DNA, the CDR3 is TGTGCCAGCAGTCTCAACGGAGGGGATATAGGGAACACCATATATTTT. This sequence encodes CASSLNGGDIGNTIYF.

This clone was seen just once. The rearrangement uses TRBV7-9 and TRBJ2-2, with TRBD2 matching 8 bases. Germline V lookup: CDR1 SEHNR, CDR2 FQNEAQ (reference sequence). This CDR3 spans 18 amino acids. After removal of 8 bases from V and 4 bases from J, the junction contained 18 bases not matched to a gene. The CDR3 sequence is CASRDGGGRGAGTGELFF. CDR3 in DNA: TGTGCCAGCCGCGACGGCGGGGGGCGGGGGGCCGGCACCGGGGAGCTGTTTTTT.

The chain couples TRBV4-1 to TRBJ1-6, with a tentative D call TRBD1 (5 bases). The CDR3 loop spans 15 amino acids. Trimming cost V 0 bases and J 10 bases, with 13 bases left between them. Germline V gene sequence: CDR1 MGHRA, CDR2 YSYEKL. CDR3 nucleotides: TGCGCCAGCAGCCAAGAGGGGCAGGGTGAATCACCCCTCCACTTT. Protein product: CASSQEGQGESPLHF.

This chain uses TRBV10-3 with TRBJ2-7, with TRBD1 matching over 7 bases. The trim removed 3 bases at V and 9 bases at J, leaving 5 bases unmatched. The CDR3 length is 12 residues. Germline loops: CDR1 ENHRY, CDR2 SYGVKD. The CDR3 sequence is CAISESGGLQYF. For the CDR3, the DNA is TGTGCCATCAGTGAATCAGGGGGTTTGCAGTACTTC.

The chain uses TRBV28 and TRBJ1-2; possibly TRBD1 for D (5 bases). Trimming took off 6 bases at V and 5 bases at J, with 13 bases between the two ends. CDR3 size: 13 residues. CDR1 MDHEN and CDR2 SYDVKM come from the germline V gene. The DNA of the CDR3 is TGTGCCAGCAGCCTCGGGGGTAATTATGGCTACACCTTC. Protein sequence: CASSLGGNYGYTF.

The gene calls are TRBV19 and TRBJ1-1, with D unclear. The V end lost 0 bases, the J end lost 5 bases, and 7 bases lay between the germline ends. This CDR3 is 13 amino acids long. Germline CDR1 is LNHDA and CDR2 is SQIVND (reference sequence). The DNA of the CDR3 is TGTGCCAGTAGTATAGATCGTACAACTGAAGCTTTCTTT. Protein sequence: CASSIDRTTEAFF.

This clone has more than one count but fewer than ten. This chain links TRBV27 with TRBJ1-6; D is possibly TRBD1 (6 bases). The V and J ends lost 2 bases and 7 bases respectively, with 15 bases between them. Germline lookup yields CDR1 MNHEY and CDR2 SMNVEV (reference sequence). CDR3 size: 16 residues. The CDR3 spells CASSLTPQGWNSPLHF. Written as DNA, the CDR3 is TGTGCCAGCAGTTTAACCCCACAGGGTTGGAATTCACCCCTCCACTTT.

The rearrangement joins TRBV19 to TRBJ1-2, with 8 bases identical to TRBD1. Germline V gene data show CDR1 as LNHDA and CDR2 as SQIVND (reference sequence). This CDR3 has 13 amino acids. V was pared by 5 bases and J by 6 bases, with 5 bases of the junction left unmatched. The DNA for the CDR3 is TGTGCCAGTAGTGCCCAACAGGGGGATGGCTACACCTTC. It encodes CASSAQQGDGYTF.

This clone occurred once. As DNA, the CDR3 is TGCAGCGTTGAATTACAGGGATCTAGCACAGATACGCAGTATTTT. This gives the protein CSVELQGSSTDTQYF. The chain has TRBV29-1 and TRBJ2-3; D may be TRBD1 (6 bases). V lost 2 bases to trimming and J lost 0 bases, with 12 bases between them. The germline gives CDR1 SQVTM, CDR2 ANQGSEA. This CDR3 has 15 residues.

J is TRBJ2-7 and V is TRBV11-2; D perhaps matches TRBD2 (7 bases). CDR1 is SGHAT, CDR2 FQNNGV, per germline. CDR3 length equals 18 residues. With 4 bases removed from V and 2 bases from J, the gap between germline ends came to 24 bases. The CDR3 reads CASSSGGWEVRSPYEQYF. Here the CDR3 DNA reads TGTGCCAGCAGCTCGGGGGGCTGGGAGGTCCGATCCCCCTACGAGCAGTACTTC.

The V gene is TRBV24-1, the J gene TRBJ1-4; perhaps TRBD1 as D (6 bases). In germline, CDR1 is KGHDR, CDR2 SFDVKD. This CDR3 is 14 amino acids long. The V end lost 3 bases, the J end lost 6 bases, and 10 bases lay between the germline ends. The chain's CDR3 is CATSDRAGDEKLFF. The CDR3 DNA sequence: TGTGCCACCAGTGATCGGGCAGGGGATGAAAAACTGTTTTTT.

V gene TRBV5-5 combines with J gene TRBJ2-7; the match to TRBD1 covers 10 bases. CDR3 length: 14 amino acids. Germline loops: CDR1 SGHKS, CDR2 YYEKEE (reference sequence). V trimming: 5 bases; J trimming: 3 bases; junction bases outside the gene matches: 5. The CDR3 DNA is TGTGCCAGCAGTTCCCGGACAGGGGGCTACGAGCAGTACTTC. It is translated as CASSSRTGGYEQYF.

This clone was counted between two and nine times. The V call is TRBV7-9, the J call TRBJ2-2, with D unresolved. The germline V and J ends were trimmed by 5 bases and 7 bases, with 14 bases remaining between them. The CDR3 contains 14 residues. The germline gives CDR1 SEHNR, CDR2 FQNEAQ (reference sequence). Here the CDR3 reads CASSRVLRNGELFF. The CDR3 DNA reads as TGTGCCAGCAGCCGCGTCCTTCGCAACGGGGAGCTGTTTTTT. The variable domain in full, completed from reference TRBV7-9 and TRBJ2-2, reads DTGVSQNPRHKITKRGQNVTFRCDPISEHNRLYWYRQTLGQGPEFLTYFQNEAQLEKSRLLSDRFSAERPKGSFSTLEIQRTEQGDSAMYLCASSRVLRNGELFFGEGSRLTVL.

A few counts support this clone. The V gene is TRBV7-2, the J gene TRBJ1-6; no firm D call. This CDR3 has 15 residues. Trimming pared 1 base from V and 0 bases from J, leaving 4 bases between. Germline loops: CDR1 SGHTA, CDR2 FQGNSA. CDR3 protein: CASSLDSSYNSPLHF. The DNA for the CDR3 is TGTGCCAGCAGCTTAGACAGCTCCTATAATTCACCCCTCCACTTT.

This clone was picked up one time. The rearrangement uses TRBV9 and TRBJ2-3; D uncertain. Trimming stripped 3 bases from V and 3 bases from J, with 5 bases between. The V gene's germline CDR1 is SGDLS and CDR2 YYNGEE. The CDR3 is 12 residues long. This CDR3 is CASSDWTDTQYF. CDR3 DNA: TGTGCCAGCAGCGACTGGACAGATACGCAGTATTTT. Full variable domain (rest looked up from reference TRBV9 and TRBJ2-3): DSGVTQTPKHLITATGQRVTLRCSPRSGDLSVYWYQQSLDQGLQFLIQYYNGEERAKGNILERFSAQQFPDLHSELNLSSLELGDSALYFCASSDWTDTQYFGPGTRLTVL.

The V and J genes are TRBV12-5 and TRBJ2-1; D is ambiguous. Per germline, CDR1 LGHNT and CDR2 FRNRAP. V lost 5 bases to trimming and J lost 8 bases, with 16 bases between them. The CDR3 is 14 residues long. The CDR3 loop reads CASGPPRMGDEQFF. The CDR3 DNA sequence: TGTGCTAGTGGTCCCCCCCGGATGGGCGATGAGCAGTTCTTC. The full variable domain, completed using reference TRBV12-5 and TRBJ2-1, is DARVTQTPRHKVTEMGQEVTMRCQPILGHNTVFWYRQTMMQGLELLAYFRNRAPLDDSGMPKDRFSAEMPDATLATLKIQPSEPRDSAVYFCASGPPRMGDEQFFGPGTRLTVL.

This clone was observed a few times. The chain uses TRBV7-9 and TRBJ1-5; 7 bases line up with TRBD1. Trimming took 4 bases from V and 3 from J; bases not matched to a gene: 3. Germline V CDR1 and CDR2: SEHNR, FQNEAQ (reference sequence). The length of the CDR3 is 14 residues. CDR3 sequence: CASSSDRDNQPQHF. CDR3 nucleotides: TGTGCCAGCAGCTCAGACAGGGACAATCAGCCCCAGCATTTT.

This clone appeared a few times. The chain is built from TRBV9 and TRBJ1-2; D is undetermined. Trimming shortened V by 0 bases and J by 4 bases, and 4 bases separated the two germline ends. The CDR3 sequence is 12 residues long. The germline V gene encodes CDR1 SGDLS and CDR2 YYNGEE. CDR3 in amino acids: CASSVAGYGYTF. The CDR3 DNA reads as TGTGCCAGCAGCGTAGCAGGCTATGGCTACACCTTC.

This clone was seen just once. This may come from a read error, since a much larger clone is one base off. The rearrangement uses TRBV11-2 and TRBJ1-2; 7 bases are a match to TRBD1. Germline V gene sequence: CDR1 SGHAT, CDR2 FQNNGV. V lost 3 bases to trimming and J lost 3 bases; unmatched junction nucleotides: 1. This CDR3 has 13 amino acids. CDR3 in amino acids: CASSFDRDYGYTF. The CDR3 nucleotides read TGTGCCAGCAGCTTTGACAGGGACTATGGCTACACCTTC.

The chain's CDR3 is CASSQAEQGARYGYTF. CDR3 nucleotides: TGCGCCAGCAGCCAAGCGGAGCAGGGGGCGAGGTATGGCTACACCTTC. The chain combines TRBV4-3 with TRBJ1-2; 8 bases agree with TRBD1. Germline values: CDR1 LGHNA, CDR2 YSLEER. The CDR3 sequence is 16 residues long. V lost 1 base and J lost 5; bases outside the gene matches: 9.

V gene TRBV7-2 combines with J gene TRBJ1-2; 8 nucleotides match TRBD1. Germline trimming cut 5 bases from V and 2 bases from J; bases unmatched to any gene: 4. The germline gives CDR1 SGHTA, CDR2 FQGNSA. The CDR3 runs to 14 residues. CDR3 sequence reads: CASSPRTGNYGYTF. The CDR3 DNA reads TGTGCCAGCAGCCCTCGGACAGGGAACTATGGCTACACCTTC. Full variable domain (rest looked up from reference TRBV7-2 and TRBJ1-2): GAGVSQSPSNKVTEKGKDVELRCDPISGHTALYWYRQSLGQGLEFLIYFQGNSAPDKSGLPSDRFSAERTGGSVSTLTIQRTQQEDSAVYLCASSPRTGNYGYTFGSGTRLTVV.